The 27 T cell receptor beta chains listed next were all sequenced from one sample in a study of yellow fever vaccine responses in identical twins. TCRdb re-called the RT-PCR reads through MiXCR, storing one row per CDR3 protein. Here the sample spans about 8,700 distinct CDR3 sequences, roughly 88% being singletons. The sequences come from T cells from blood (PBMCs), unsorted or a sorted subset (not recorded which), collected before or after yellow fever vaccination (not recorded which). The receptor source for this set is a woman aged 18-30 years who received the yellow fever vaccine.

The gene calls are TRBV29-1 and TRBJ2-3; D possibly uses TRBD1 or TRBD2 (6 bases each). The V and J ends lost 4 bases and 0 bases respectively, with 14 bases between them. This CDR3 contains 15 residues. CDR1 and CDR2 from the germline V gene are SQVTM and ANQGSEA. The CDR3 here is CSVVWGAASTDTQYF. In DNA, the CDR3 is TGCAGCGTTGTTTGGGGGGCCGCTAGCACAGATACGCAGTATTTT.

In this sample, this clonotype turned up a few times. The chain is built from TRBV14 and TRBJ2-2; maybe TRBD2 (5 bases). The CDR3 runs 14 residues. Deletions cut 2 bases from V and 5 bases from J, with 9 bases between. The germline gives CDR1 SGHDN, CDR2 FVKESK. This CDR3 is CASSQTGWTGELFF. In nucleotides, the CDR3 is TGTGCCAGCAGCCAAACGGGATGGACCGGGGAGCTGTTTTTT.

The chain employs TRBV29-1 and TRBJ1-4; D may be TRBD1 (6 bases). Deletions cut 4 bases from V and 4 bases from J, with 10 bases between. CDR3 length: 13 amino acids. Germline V lookup: CDR1 SQVTM, CDR2 ANQGSEA. CDR3 residues: CSVGQALNEKLFF. The CDR3 region has the DNA TGCAGCGTTGGACAGGCGCTTAATGAAAAACTGTTTTTT.

This clonotype was seen just once. J is TRBJ2-1 and V is TRBV11-2; 8 nucleotides agree with TRBD1. The germline V gene has CDR1 SGHAT and CDR2 FQNNGV. The CDR3 loop spans 16 amino acids. Trimming cost V 2 bases and J 4 bases; bases outside gene matches: 7. The CDR3 DNA follows: TGTGCCAGCAGCTTATTATCAGGGGGCCTGTACAATGAGCAGTTCTTC. It is translated as CASSLLSGGLYNEQFF.

The chain links TRBV11-1 to TRBJ2-7; D is unclear. CDR1 SGHAT and CDR2 FQDESV come from the germline V gene (reference sequence). This CDR3 comprises 13 residues. V was shortened by 2 bases and J by 2 bases, with 7 bases between the two germline ends. CDR3: CASSLLEAYEQYV. CDR3 bases: TGTGCCAGCAGCTTATTAGAGGCCTACGAGCAGTACGTC.

V is TRBV29-1 and J is TRBJ1-5, with D unresolved. The V and J ends lost 4 bases and 0 bases respectively, with 13 bases between them. The germline V gene has CDR1 SQVTM and CDR2 ANQGSEA. The CDR3 totals 15 residues. The CDR3 DNA reads as TGCAGCGTTGGAGGAGCGACGGATAGCAATCAGCCCCAGCATTTT. Its translation: CSVGGATDSNQPQHF.

The chain carries TRBV6-9 and TRBJ2-2, with D hard to call. CDR3 size: 15 residues. V gave up 2 bases and J gave up 1 base, with 8 bases separating them. CDR1 is MNHGY and CDR2 is SVAAGI in the germline V gene. The CDR3 nucleotides read TGTGCCAGCAGTTATGCCCCGAGGAACACCGGGGAGCTGTTTTTT. Protein sequence: CASSYAPRNTGELFF.

The chain couples TRBV7-1 to TRBJ1-1; D call uncertain. TRBV7-1 is flagged as an ORF with uncertain function. This CDR3 is built from 13 residues. V was shortened by 2 bases and J by 2 bases, with 6 bases between the two germline ends. DNA of the CDR3: TGTGCCAGCAGCTCACAGCAAAACACTGAAGCTTTCTTT. This gives the protein CASSSQQNTEAFF.

This chain joins TRBV27 and TRBJ2-1; D is undetermined. CDR1 is MNHEY and CDR2 is SMNVEV in the germline V gene (reference sequence). V was shortened by 3 bases and J by 0 bases, with 12 bases between the two germline ends. The CDR3 sequence is 16 residues long. DNA for the CDR3: TGTGCCAGCAGTTTGGGCAACCCGAGCTCCTACAATGAGCAGTTCTTC. Residues: CASSLGNPSSYNEQFF.

The V call is TRBV10-3, the J call TRBJ2-7; 12 positions agree with TRBD2. Per the germline V gene, CDR1 is ENHRY and CDR2 is SYGVKD. The CDR3 totals 15 residues. V dropped 6 bases and J dropped 0; count of bases not matched to a gene: 3. As DNA, the CDR3 is TGTGCCATCAGGGAACTAGCGGGGGGCTCCTACGAGCAGTACTTC. Residues: CAIRELAGGSYEQYF.

The V and J genes are TRBV29-1 and TRBJ2-2; 7 bases are a match to TRBD1. The CDR3 spans 12 residues. CDR1 is SQVTM and CDR2 is ANQGSEA in the germline V gene. The V and J ends lost 6 bases and 4 bases, in that order; junction bases with no gene match: 2. Here the CDR3 reads CSVAGGTGELFF. CDR3 in DNA: TGCAGCGTGGCAGGGGGCACCGGGGAGCTGTTTTTT.

The J gene is TRBJ2-1, the V gene TRBV18; no reliable D call. Germline V CDR1 and CDR2: KGHSH, LQKENI. Between the trimmed V and J ends, which lost 0 bases and 0 bases, there was a span of 9 bases. There are 16 residues in the CDR3. CDR3 nucleotides: TGTGCCAGCTCACCACCCTTCCCGAGCTCCTACAATGAGCAGTTCTTC. Translating it yields CASSPPFPSSYNEQFF.

V usage is TRBV3-1 and J usage is TRBJ1-2; D ambiguous. V lost 0 bases, J lost 2 bases, and 7 bases lay in between. This CDR3 is built from 14 residues. Germline loops: CDR1 LGHDT, CDR2 YNNKEL (reference sequence). CDR3 bases: TGTGCCAGCAGCCAAGATCCCAGGAACTATGGCTACACCTTC. Residues: CASSQDPRNYGYTF.

The gene calls are TRBV15 and TRBJ2-7, with a tentative D call TRBD1 (6 bases). Germline-derived CDR1 and CDR2 are LNHNV and YYDKDF (reference sequence). The CDR3 covers 16 residues. The ends were cut back, 3 bases at V and 0 bases at J, with 15 bases in the middle. The CDR3 nucleotides are TGTGCCACCAGCAGTCCCGGGACAAGGAGCTCCTACGAGCAGTACGTC. This translates into CATSSPGTRSSYEQYV.

The rearrangement joins TRBV11-2 to TRBJ2-2; TRBD2 agrees at 12 bases. Germline trimming cut 3 bases from V and 6 bases from J; bases unmatched to any gene: 2. The CDR3 runs 15 residues. CDR1 and CDR2 (germline): SGHAT, FQNNGV. CDR3 nucleotides: TGTGCCAGCAGCTTTCCTAGCGGGGGGGCCGGGGAGCTGTTTTTT. Translated, it gives CASSFPSGGAGELFF.

The DNA of the CDR3 is TGTGCCAGCAGCCATGGGCAGGGCAATCAGCCCCAGCATTTT. Protein product: CASSHGQGNQPQHF. The gene calls are TRBV3-1 and TRBJ1-5; D gene uncertain. CDR3 length: 14 residues. Trimming removed 3 bases from V and 2 bases from J, with 8 bases in between. The V gene's germline CDR1 is LGHDT and CDR2 YNNKEL (reference sequence).

This rearrangement joins TRBV5-1 to TRBJ1-4, with unresolved D. CDR1 and CDR2 from the germline V gene are SGHRS and YFSETQ. CDR3 length equals 14 residues. The V and J ends lost 5 bases and 5 bases respectively, with 13 bases between them. CDR3 amino acids: CASRSGRENEKLFF. For the CDR3, the DNA is TGCGCCAGCAGATCGGGTCGTGAGAATGAAAAACTGTTTTTT.

This clonotype was seen a handful of times. This sequence joins TRBV10-3 and TRBJ2-1, with 12 bases identical to TRBD2. After removal of 6 bases from V and 8 bases from J, the junction contained 5 bases not matched to a gene. Germline V gene lookup returns CDR1 ENHRY and CDR2 SYGVKD. This CDR3 has 14 residues. CDR3 sequence: CAISTSGRLDEQFF. The CDR3 region has the DNA TGTGCCATCAGCACTAGCGGGAGGCTAGATGAGCAGTTCTTC.

The gene calls are TRBV28 and TRBJ2-5; D is possibly TRBD1 (6 bases). The CDR3 sequence is 14 residues long. Trimming took off 5 bases at V and 7 bases at J, with 17 bases between the two ends. Germline-derived CDR1 and CDR2 are MDHEN and SYDVKM. The CDR3 loop reads CASSLGTSQGTQYF. The DNA of the CDR3 is TGTGCCAGCAGTCTAGGGACATCTCAGGGGACCCAGTACTTC.

V is TRBV10-3 and J is TRBJ1-1; possible D gene TRBD1, 5 bases. The CDR3 spans 13 residues. Germline V gene data show CDR1 as ENHRY and CDR2 as SYGVKD. Trimming cost V 6 bases and J 3 bases, with 11 bases left between them. CDR3 sequence (DNA): TGTGCCATCAGGGATCGACAGCACACTGAAGCTTTCTTT. The encoded protein is CAIRDRQHTEAFF.

The chain is built from TRBV11-1 and TRBJ1-1, with D uncertain. V was cut by 1 base and J by 11 bases, with 11 bases left in between. Per the germline V gene, CDR1 is SGHAT and CDR2 is FQDESV (reference sequence). The CDR3 length is 12 residues. The CDR3 nucleotides are TGTGCCAGCAGCTTAGGAGTCCGTGACGCTTTCTTT. Amino acids: CASSLGVRDAFF.

J is TRBJ2-3 and V is TRBV14; D is uncertain. This CDR3 spans 13 amino acids. V was trimmed by 2 bases and J by 1 base, leaving 4 bases between them. The germline gives CDR1 SGHDN, CDR2 FVKESK. As DNA, the CDR3 is TGTGCCAGCAGCCAATTGCGCACAGATACGCAGTATTTT. Translated, it gives CASSQLRTDTQYF.

The chain employs TRBV11-3 and TRBJ1-2, with D possibly matching TRBD1 (5 bases). V was clipped by 0 bases and J by 2 bases, with 10 bases between them. Per germline, CDR1 SGHNT and CDR2 YENEEA. CDR3 length: 15 residues. The CDR3 reads CASSLDGGINYGYTF. The CDR3 coding sequence is TGTGCCAGCAGCTTAGATGGGGGGATAAACTATGGCTACACCTTC.

This chain uses TRBV14 with TRBJ2-1; no firm D call. Germline V gene lookup returns CDR1 SGHDN and CDR2 FVKESK. V dropped 1 base and J dropped 8 bases, with 9 bases sitting between them. The CDR3 extends over 13 amino acids. CDR3 residues: CASSQVGLDEQFF. As DNA, the CDR3 is TGTGCCAGCAGCCAAGTCGGGCTAGATGAGCAGTTCTTC.

V is TRBV19 and J is TRBJ1-1; D might be TRBD1 (5 bases). The CDR3 is 14 amino acids. With 8 bases removed from V and 2 bases from J, the gap between germline ends came to 15 bases. Germline V CDR1 and CDR2: LNHDA, SQIVND (reference sequence). The CDR3 loop reads CASLEGTLNTEAFF. The CDR3 nucleotides are TGTGCCAGTTTAGAAGGGACCTTAAACACTGAAGCTTTCTTT.

The V and J genes are TRBV10-3 and TRBJ1-1; the D is unclear. V lost 10 bases and J lost 0, with 9 bases in between. CDR1 is ENHRY and CDR2 is SYGVKD in the germline V gene. This CDR3 region has 12 residues. This chain's CDR3 is CATRTVNTEAFF. The CDR3 nucleotides are TGTGCCACTAGGACGGTGAACACTGAAGCTTTCTTT.

The chain is built from TRBV11-2 and TRBJ2-3, with D unresolved. Trimming took off 5 bases at V and 2 bases at J, with 2 bases between the two ends. CDR3 length: 11 residues. Germline assignment: CDR1 SGHAT and CDR2 FQNNGV. DNA of the CDR3: TGTGCCAGCAGCCACACAGATACGCAGTATTTT. The encoded protein is CASSHTDTQYF.